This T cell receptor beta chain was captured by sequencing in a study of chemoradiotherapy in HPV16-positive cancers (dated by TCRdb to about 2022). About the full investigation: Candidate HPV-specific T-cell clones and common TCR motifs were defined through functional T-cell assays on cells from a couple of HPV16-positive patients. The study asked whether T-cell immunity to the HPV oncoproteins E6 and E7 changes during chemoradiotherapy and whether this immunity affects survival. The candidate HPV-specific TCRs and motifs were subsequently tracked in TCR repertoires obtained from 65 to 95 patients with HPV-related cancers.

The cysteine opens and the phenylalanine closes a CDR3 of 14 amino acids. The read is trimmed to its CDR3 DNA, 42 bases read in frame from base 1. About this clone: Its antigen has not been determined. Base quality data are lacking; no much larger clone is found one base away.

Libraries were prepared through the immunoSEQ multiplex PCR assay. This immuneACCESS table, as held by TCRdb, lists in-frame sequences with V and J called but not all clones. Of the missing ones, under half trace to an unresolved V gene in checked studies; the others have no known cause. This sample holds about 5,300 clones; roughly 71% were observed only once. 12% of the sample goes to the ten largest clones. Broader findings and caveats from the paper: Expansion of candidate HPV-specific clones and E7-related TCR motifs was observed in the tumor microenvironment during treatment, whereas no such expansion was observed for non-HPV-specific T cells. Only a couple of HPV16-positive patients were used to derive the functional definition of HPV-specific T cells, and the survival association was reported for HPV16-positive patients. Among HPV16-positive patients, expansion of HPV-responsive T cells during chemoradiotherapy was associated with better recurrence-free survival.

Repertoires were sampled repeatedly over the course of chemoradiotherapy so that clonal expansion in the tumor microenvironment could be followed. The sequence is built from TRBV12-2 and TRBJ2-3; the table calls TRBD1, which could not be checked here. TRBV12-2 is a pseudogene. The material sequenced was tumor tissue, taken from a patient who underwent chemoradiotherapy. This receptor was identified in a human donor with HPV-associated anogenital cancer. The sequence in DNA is TGTGCAAGTCGGACAGGGGATATCACAGATACGCAGTATTTT. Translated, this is CASRTGDITDTQYF.